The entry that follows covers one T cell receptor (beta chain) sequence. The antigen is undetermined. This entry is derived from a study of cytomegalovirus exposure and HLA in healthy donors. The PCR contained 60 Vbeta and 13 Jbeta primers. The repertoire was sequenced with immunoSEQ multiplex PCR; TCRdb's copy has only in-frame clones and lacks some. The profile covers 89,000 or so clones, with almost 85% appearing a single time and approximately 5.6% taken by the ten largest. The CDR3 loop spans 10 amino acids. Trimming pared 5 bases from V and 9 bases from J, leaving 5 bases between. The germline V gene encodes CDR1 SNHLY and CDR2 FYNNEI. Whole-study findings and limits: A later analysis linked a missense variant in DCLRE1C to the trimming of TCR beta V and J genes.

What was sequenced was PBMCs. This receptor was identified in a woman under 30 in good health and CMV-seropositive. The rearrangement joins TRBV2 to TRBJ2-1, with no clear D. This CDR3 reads CASSRAEQFF. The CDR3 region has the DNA TGTGCCAGCAGTCGCGCTGAGCAGTTCTTC.